This T cell receptor (beta chain) was recovered during a study of shared clonotypes between healthy human individuals. The material for each subset, its genomic DNA, was split evenly across several immunoSEQ plates. For sorted subsets, about 200 ng DNA per replicate equaled about 30,000 T cell genomes. The data were produced by immunoSEQ multiplex PCR, yet TCRdb's version contains in-frame clones alone and is incomplete. The table shows more than 1 million clones, with roughly 74% occurring only once. Study-level findings and limits: Sequencing depth was expected to influence donor clonotype sharing.

Details on this clone: The antigen remains undetermined.

V lost 6 bases, J lost 4 bases, and 10 bases stayed unmatched. The germline gives CDR1 ENHRY, CDR2 SYGVKD. This CDR3 is 15 amino acids long. The chain has TRBV10-3 and TRBJ2-3; 7 bases are shared with TRBD2. Sequencing input: memory CD4+ T cells from PBMCs. Sample subset: CD45RA-negative fraction. This receptor was obtained from a man younger than 35 in good health. Some clones in this sample may be carry-over from other donors' samples. CDR3 bases: TGTGCCATCAGCCCGAGCGGGATGGGCGCAGATACGCAGTATTTT. Its translation: CAISPSGMGADTQYF.